The present entry profiles one T cell receptor (beta chain) with its context. The data stem from a study of blood T cell repertoires in COVID-19. Method: immunoSEQ multiplex PCR; TCRdb's copy keeps in-frame clones and lacks some. The sample lists 350,000 to 400,000 clones, 85% to 90% occurring once. There are 13 residues in the CDR3. The V gene's germline CDR1 is LNHDA and CDR2 SQIVND (reference sequence). Trimming removed 9 bases from V and 3 bases from J; junction bases left unmatched: 6. The clonotype comes from a man aged 18 to 35 with active or convalescent COVID-19. The rearrangement joins TRBV19 to TRBJ1-2; TRBD1 agrees at 8 bases. Input material: peripheral blood. The CDR3 DNA is TGTGCCAGCAGGACAGGGTTCGACTATGGCTACACCTTC. Its protein product is CASRTGFDYGYTF. The full variable domain, its missing parts supplied by reference TRBV19 and TRBJ1-2, is DGGITQSPKYLFRKEGQNVTLSCEQNLNHDAMYWYRQDPGQGLRLIYYSQIVNDFQKGDIAEGYSVSREKKESFPLTVTSAQKNPTAFYLCASRTGFDYGYTFGSGTRLTVV.